A selection of T cell receptor beta chains follows, all from one sample in a study of cytomegalovirus exposure and HLA in healthy donors. Data came from immunoSEQ multiplex PCR; TCRdb stores just in-frame clones and leaves some out. The sample shows roughly 150,000 clones, over 55% of them seen only once. Sequenced: PBMCs. The receptors come from a man between 35 and 55 years old in good health and CMV-seronegative. Both conserved end residues are part of each CDR3. The order of the fields is J gene, clone size, V gene, D gene, CDR3 protein, CDR3 DNA. The D gene is left open where the match is weak. Rows may omit the clone size; those that give it use once, few, many or a size class.

TRBJ1-2,once,TRBV28,TRBD1,CASSLVGGTGASLNYGYTF,TGTGCCAGCAGTTTAGTGGGAGGCACAGGGGCCTCCTTAAACTATGGCTACACCTTC
TRBJ1-3,.,TRBV28,.,CASTLFRELAGNTIYF,TGTGCCAGCACCTTATTCCGGGAGTTGGCTGGAAACACCATATATTTT
TRBJ1-4,.,TRBV19,TRBD1,CASSISLTGGNEKLFF,TGTGCCAGTAGTATTTCCCTGACAGGGGGTAATGAAAAACTGTTTTTT
TRBJ2-3,.,TRBV5-1,.,CASSLGGSTDTQYF,TGCGCCAGCAGCTTAGGCGGGAGCACAGATACGCAGTATTTT
TRBJ1-2,.,TRBV30,.,CAWSPQTGYGYTF,TGTGCCTGGAGTCCCCAGACAGGTTATGGCTACACCTTC
TRBJ2-7,.,TRBV5-4,.,CASSLFQTYEQYF,TGTGCCAGCAGCTTGTTCCAGACCTACGAGCAGTACTTC
TRBJ1-1,.,TRBV6-6,.,CASSYTENTEAFF,TGTGCCAGCAGTTATACAGAGAACACTGAAGCTTTCTTT
TRBJ2-7,.,TRBV5-1,.,CASSTLDSASEQYF,TGCGCCAGCAGTACCTTGGACTCGGCCTCCGAGCAGTACTTC
TRBJ2-2,.,TRBV19,.,CASSPRQDSDTGELFF,TGTGCCAGTAGTCCTAGACAGGATTCCGACACCGGGGAGCTGTTTTTT
TRBJ1-3,.,TRBV7-9,.,CASSLAAGNTIYF,TGTGCCAGCAGCTTGGCAGCTGGAAACACCATATATTTT
TRBJ1-2,.,TRBV4-3,.,CASSQDYPSLTYGYTF,TGCGCCAGCAGCCAAGACTACCCGAGTCTGACTTATGGCTACACCTTC